Below are 14 T cell receptor beta chains sequenced from a single sample in a study of cytomegalovirus exposure and HLA in healthy donors. 13 Jbeta primers and 60 Vbeta primers were used for the PCR. Some clones are missing from TCRdb's copy, which holds only in-frame ones; the method was immunoSEQ multiplex PCR. The table shows 150,000 to 200,000 clones, with 85% to 90% occurring only once. Sequences were obtained from PBMCs. The origin of the receptors is a woman aged 18 to 35 in good health and CMV-seronegative.

The chain carries TRBV7-2 and TRBJ1-1; 7 bases agree with TRBD1. The germline V gene encodes CDR1 SGHTA and CDR2 FQGNSA. The CDR3 spans 14 residues. The J segment lost 5 bases and the V segment lost 5 bases, leaving 8 bases of the junction unmatched. In DNA form, the CDR3 reads TGTGCCAGCAGCCCAGGGGGGTCGCGGACTGAAGCTTTCTTT. Translating it yields CASSPGGSRTEAFF.

The genes are TRBV9 and TRBJ2-3; 15 nucleotides agree with TRBD2. Germline CDR1 is SGDLS and CDR2 is YYNGEE. V lost 3 bases and J lost 11; bases outside the gene matches: 7. The CDR3 runs to 15 residues. For the CDR3, the DNA is TGTGCCAGCAGCGAAGGGACTAGCGGGAGGCTTAGGCAGTATTTT. This translates into CASSEGTSGRLRQYF.

V gene TRBV13 combines with J gene TRBJ2-7, with 15 bases fitting TRBD2. This CDR3 has 17 amino acids. The junction had 9 bases not matched to a gene; V was cut back by 5 bases and J by 4 bases. The V gene's germline CDR1 is PRHDT and CDR2 FYEKMQ (reference sequence). The CDR3: CASSTLGTSGRRYEQYF. The CDR3 DNA follows: TGTGCCAGCAGCACCCTTGGGACTAGCGGGAGGCGGTACGAGCAGTACTTC.

The V call is TRBV13, the J call TRBJ2-1, with D maybe TRBD2 (6 bases). CDR1 and CDR2 from the germline V gene are PRHDT and FYEKMQ (reference sequence). Trimming removed 6 bases from V and 7 bases from J, with 19 bases in between. The CDR3 runs to 15 residues. The CDR3 region is CASRRALRDGNEQFF. In nucleotides, the CDR3 is TGTGCCAGCAGAAGGGCCTTGCGGGATGGAAATGAGCAGTTCTTC.

The V gene is TRBV9, the J gene TRBJ1-6, with D perhaps TRBD1 (5 bases). This CDR3 comprises 16 residues. Germline CDR1 and CDR2: SGDLS and YYNGEE. The V gene lost 0 bases and the J gene lost 10 bases, with 17 bases spanning the gap. The CDR3 bases are TGTGCCAGCAGCGTAGAAGGGGTCGGCCTAACGTCACCCCTCCACTTT. Its protein is CASSVEGVGLTSPLHF.

V and J are TRBV7-2 and TRBJ1-1; D possibly corresponds to TRBD1 (6 bases). V was clipped by 8 bases and J by 1 base, with 14 bases between them. The CDR3 contains 14 residues. The germline V gene encodes CDR1 SGHTA and CDR2 FQGNSA. In DNA, the CDR3 is TGTGCCAGCTGCACGGGACACACGAACACTGAAGCTTTCTTT. This gives the protein CASCTGHTNTEAFF.

Notes on this clone: The junction departs from germline at one end; a sequencing error may be responsible. DNA of the CDR3: TGTTCCAGCAGCTTAGGGAGTCCTGAAGCTTTCTTT. This sequence encodes CSSSLGSPEAFF. The V call is TRBV7-9, the J call TRBJ1-1; no firm D call. This CDR3 is built from 12 residues. Germline V CDR1 and CDR2: SEHNR, FQNEAQ (reference sequence).

For the CDR3, the DNA is TGTGCCAGCACCGTAACGGGAGGGCCGGATGAGCAGTTCTTC. Amino acids: CASTVTGGPDEQFF. The rearrangement links TRBV2 to TRBJ2-1; 8 nucleotides line up with TRBD2. The germline V gene has CDR1 SNHLY and CDR2 FYNNEI. The CDR3 is made up of 14 amino acids. J lost 8 bases, V lost 7 bases, and 10 bases had no gene match.

The chain has TRBV5-1 and TRBJ1-2, with 7 bases aligning to TRBD1. CDR3 size: 15 residues. Trimming at V came to 0 bases and at J to 8 bases, leaving 10 bases not matched to a gene. CDR1 is SGHRS, CDR2 YFSETQ, per germline. Here the CDR3 reads CASSLAPGTEWGYTF. The CDR3 DNA follows: TGCGCCAGCAGCTTGGCCCCCGGGACAGAGTGGGGCTACACCTTC.

V gene TRBV28 combines with J gene TRBJ1-5; D is ambiguous. V was cut by 10 bases and J by 0 bases, with 16 bases left in between. Germline V gives CDR1 MDHEN, CDR2 SYDVKM. The CDR3 consists of 15 residues. This CDR3 is CATLPPVYSNQPQHF. The CDR3 DNA is TGTGCCACCCTGCCCCCAGTTTATAGCAATCAGCCCCAGCATTTT.

This clone appeared a single time. The chain combines TRBV5-1 with TRBJ2-4, with D hard to call. Germline V lookup: CDR1 SGHRS, CDR2 YFSETQ. The CDR3 runs 15 residues. Trimming took off 1 base at V and 1 base at J, with 9 bases between the two ends. Written as DNA, the CDR3 is TGCGCCAGCAGCTTGCTGCCAGATGCCAAAAACATTCAGTACTTC. Amino acids: CASSLLPDAKNIQYF.

The genes are TRBV19 and TRBJ1-2, with TRBD1 matching over 7 bases. Germline loops: CDR1 LNHDA, CDR2 SQIVND (reference sequence). Trimming removed 6 bases from V and 1 base from J; junction bases left unmatched: 11. The CDR3 spans 16 residues. CDR3 region: CASSAWGTVVNYGYTF. For the CDR3, the DNA is TGTGCCAGTAGCGCATGGGGGACAGTTGTTAACTATGGCTACACCTTC.

This chain uses TRBV5-4 with TRBJ1-1; D ambiguous. CDR1 and CDR2 (germline): SGHNT, YYREEE (reference sequence). The CDR3 extends over 12 amino acids. The V gene lost 10 bases and the J gene lost 4 bases, with 14 bases spanning the gap. DNA of the CDR3: TGTGCCTCGAACGGGGAGAGCACTGAAGCTTTCTTT. Its translation is CASNGESTEAFF.

This rearrangement joins TRBV9 to TRBJ2-7, with TRBD2 matching 12 bases. CDR1 is SGDLS and CDR2 is YYNGEE in the germline V gene. J was trimmed by 7 bases and V by 3 bases; bases with no gene match: 11. The CDR3 sequence is 16 residues long. In DNA, the CDR3 is TGTGCCAGCAGCGGACTAGCGGGGGCCCCGACTGCGGAGCAGTACTTC. Its translation is CASSGLAGAPTAEQYF.